Given below is one TCR beta chain in context. This entry comes from a study of cytomegalovirus exposure and HLA in healthy donors. Both 60 Vbeta primers and 13 Jbeta primers went into the PCR. Method: immunoSEQ multiplex PCR; TCRdb's copy keeps in-frame clones and lacks some. The sample includes 150,000 to 200,000 clones, around 81% of them seen just once. The CDR3 totals 14 residues. Per germline, CDR1 MNHNS and CDR2 SASEGT. The trim removed 3 bases at V and 4 bases at J, leaving 4 bases unmatched. Sequencing was performed on PBMCs. This TCR was sampled from a woman aged 40-49 years in good health and CMV-seronegative. This chain connects TRBV6-1 to TRBJ2-5; 8 bases match TRBD1. The CDR3 DNA is TGTGCCAGCAGTGACAGGGGGCTCGGAGAGACCCAGTACTTC. Residues: CASSDRGLGETQYF.